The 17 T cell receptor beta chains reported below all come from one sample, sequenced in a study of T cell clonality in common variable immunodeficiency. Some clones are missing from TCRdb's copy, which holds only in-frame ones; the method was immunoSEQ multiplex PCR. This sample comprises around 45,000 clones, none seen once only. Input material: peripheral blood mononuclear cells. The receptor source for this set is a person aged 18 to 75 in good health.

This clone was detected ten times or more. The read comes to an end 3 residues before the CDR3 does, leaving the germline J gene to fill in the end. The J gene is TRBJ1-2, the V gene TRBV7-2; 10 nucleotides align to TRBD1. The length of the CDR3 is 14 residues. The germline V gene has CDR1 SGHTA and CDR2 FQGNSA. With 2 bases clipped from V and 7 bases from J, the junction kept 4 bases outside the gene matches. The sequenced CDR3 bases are TGTGCCAGCAGCTTACGACAGGGGGCCGGTGGC. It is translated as CASSLRQGAGG. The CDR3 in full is CASSLRQGAGGYTF.

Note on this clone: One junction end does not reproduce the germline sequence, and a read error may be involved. The covered CDR3 bases are TGTGCCAGCGGTGACAGGGCTGGGTATGGC. Amino acid sequence: CASGDRAGYG. The entire CDR3 protein reads CASGDRAGYGYTF. The V and J genes are TRBV2 and TRBJ1-2; TRBD1 aligns across 7 bases. The CDR3 end falls 3 residues outside the read, so it is completed with the germline J gene. This CDR3 is 13 amino acids long. Germline V gene lookup returns CDR1 SNHLY and CDR2 FYNNEI.

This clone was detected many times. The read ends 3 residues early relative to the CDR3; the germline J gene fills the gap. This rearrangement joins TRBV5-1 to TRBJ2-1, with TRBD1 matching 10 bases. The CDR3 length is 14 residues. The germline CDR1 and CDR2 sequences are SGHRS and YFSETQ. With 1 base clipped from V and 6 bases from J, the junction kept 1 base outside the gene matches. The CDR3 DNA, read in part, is TGCGCCAGCAGCTTGTGGGACAGGGGCAATGAG. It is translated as CASSLWDRGNE. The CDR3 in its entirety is CASSLWDRGNEQFF.

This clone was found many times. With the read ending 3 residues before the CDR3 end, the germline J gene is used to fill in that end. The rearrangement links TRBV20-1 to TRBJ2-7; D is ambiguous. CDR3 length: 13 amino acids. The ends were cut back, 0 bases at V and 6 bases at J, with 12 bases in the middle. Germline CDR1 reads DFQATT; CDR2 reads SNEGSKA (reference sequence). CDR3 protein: CSARDPFLGEQYF. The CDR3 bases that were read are TGCAGTGCTAGAGATCCCTTTCTAGGCGAG.

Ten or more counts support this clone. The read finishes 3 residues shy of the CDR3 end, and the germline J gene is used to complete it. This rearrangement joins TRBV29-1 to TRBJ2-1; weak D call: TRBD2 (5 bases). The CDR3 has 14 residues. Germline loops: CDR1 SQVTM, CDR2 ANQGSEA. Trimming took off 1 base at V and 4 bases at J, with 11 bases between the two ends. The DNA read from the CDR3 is TGCAGCGTTGAAGGCGGGCGGAGGTACAATGAG. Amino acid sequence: CSVEGGRRYNE. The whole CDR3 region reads CSVEGGRRYNEQFF.

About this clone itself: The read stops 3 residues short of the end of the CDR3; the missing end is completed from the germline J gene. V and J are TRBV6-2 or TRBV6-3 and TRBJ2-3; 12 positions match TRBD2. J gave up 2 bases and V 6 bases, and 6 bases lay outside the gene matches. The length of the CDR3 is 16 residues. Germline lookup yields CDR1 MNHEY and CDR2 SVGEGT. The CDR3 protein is CASSPGLAGLTDTQYF. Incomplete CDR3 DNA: TGTGCCAGCAGCCCCGGACTAGCGGGGCTCACAGATACG.

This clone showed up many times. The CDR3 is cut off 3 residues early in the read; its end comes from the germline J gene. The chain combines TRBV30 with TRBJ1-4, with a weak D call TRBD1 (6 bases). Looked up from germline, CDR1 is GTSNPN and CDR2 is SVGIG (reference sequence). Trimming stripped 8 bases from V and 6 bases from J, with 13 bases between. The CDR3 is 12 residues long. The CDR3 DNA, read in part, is TGTGCCCAACAGGGTAGGGATGAAAAA. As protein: CAQQGRDEK. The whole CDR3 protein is CAQQGRDEKLFF.

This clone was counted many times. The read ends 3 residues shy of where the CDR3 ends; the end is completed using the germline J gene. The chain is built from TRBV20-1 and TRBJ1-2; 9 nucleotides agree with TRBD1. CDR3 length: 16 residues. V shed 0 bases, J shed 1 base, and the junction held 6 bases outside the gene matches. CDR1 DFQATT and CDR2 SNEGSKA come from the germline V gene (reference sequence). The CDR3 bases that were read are TGCAGTGCTAGAGATCCCACGGGACAGGGTAACTATGGC. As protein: CSARDPTGQGNYG. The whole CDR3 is CSARDPTGQGNYGYTF.

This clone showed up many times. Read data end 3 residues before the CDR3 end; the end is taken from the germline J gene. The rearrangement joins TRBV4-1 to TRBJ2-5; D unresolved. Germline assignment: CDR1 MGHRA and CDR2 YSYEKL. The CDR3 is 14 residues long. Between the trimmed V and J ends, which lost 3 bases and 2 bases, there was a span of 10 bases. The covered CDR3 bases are TGCGCCAGCAGCCACCCCGGGTCACAAGAGACC. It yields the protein CASSHPGSQET. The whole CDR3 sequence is CASSHPGSQETQYF.

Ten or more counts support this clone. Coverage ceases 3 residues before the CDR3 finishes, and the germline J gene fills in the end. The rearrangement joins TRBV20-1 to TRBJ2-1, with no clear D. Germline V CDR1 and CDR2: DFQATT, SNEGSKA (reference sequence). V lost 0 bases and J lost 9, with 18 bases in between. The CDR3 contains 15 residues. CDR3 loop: CSARDPGRAIGEQFF. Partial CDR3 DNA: TGCAGTGCTAGAGATCCCGGTAGGGCCATAGGTGAG.

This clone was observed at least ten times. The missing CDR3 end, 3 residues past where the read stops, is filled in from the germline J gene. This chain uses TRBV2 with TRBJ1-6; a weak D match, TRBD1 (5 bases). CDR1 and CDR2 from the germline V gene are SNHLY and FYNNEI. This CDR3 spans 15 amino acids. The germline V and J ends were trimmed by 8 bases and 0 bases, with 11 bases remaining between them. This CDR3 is CASRAGSSYNSPLHF. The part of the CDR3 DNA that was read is TGTGCCAGCCGTGCAGGGTCCTCCTATAATTCACCC.

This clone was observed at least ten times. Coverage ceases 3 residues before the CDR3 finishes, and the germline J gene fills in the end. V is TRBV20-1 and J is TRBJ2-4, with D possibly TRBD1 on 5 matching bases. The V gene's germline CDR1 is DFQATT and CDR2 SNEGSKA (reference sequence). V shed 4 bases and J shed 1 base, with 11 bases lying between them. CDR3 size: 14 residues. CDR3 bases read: TGCAGTGCTACCAACCCAGGGGCCAAAAACATT. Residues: CSATNPGAKNI. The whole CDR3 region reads CSATNPGAKNIQYF.

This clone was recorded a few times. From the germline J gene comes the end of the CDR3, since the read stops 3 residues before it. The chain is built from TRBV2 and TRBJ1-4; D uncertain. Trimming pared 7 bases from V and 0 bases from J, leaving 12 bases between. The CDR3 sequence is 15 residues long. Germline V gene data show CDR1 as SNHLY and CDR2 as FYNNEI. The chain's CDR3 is CASKKTATTNEKLFF. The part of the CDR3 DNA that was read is TGTGCCAGCAAGAAAACAGCCACAACTAATGAAAAA.

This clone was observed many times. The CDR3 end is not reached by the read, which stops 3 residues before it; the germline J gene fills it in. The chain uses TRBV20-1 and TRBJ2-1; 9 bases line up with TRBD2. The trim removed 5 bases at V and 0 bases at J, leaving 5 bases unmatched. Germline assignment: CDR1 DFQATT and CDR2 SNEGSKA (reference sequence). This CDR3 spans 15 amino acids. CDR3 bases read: TGCAGTGCTCCTAGCGGGACTAGCTCCTACAATGAG. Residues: CSAPSGTSSYNE. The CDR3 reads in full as CSAPSGTSSYNEQFF.

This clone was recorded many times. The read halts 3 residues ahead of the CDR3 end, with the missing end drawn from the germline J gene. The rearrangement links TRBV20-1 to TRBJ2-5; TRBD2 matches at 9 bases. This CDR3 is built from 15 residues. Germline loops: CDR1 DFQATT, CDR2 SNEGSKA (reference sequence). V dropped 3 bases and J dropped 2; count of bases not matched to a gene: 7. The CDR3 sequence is CSASKRGDPQETQYF. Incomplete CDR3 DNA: TGCAGTGCTAGTAAGCGGGGGGACCCTCAAGAGACC.

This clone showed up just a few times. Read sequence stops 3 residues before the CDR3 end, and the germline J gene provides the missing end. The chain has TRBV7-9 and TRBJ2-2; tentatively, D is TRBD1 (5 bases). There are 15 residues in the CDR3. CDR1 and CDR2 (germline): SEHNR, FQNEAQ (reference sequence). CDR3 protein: CASSLAGRAYEKLFF. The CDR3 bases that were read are TGTGCCAGCAGCTTAGCGGGCAGGGCCTATGAAAAG.

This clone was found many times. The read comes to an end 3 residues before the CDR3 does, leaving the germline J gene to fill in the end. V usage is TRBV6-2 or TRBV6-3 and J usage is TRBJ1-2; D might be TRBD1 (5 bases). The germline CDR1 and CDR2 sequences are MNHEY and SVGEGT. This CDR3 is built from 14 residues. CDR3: CASSYSIRGEGYTF. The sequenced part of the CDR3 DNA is TGTGCCAGCAGTTACTCGATCCGGGGGGAAGGC.